The present TCR beta chain was sequenced within a study of tumor-infiltrating lymphocytes in primary liver carcinoma. Broader study findings: Lesser overlap characterized tumor-adjacent and tumor-blood pairs relative to tumor region pairs.

Synthesis of TCR beta cDNA was carried out from 450 to 650 ng total RNA with a constant-region primer. Generation of the TCR beta libraries relied on three nested multiplex PCR rounds using slightly modified ARM-PCR. A C-beta reverse primer and TRBV1-TRBV30 forward primers served in each of the first two PCR rounds, at 10 cycles apiece. TCRdb re-analysed the multiplex PCR reads in MiXCR, keeping a single row per CDR3 protein. The profile shows roughly 49,000 distinct CDR3 sequences, roughly 70% of them singletons. Co-extraction of RNA and DNA was performed on roughly 17-32 mg of unsorted bulk tissue. To note about this clonotype: The target antigen is unknown. The junction does not match germline at one end; this may be a read error.

Germline CDR1 is SGHAT and CDR2 is FQNNGV. The CDR3 runs to 11 residues. This receptor was identified in a man aged 35 to 55 with primary liver carcinoma and hepatitis B virus infection. The chain recombines TRBV11-2 with TRBJ2-1, with D unclear. Sequencing was done on a sample of liver tumor tissue from sampling region 5. Subset given: tumor region T5, tumor centre. In DNA, the CDR3 is TGTACCAGTAGCTTAGCCAATGAGCAGTTCTTC. It specifies CTSSLANEQFF. The full variable domain, its missing parts supplied by reference TRBV11-2 and TRBJ2-1, is EAGVAQSPRYKIIEKRQSVAFWCNPISGHATLYWYQQILGQGPKLLIQFQNNGVVDDSQLPKDRFSAERLKGVDSTLKIQPAKLEDSAVYLCTSSLANEQFFGPGTRLTVL.